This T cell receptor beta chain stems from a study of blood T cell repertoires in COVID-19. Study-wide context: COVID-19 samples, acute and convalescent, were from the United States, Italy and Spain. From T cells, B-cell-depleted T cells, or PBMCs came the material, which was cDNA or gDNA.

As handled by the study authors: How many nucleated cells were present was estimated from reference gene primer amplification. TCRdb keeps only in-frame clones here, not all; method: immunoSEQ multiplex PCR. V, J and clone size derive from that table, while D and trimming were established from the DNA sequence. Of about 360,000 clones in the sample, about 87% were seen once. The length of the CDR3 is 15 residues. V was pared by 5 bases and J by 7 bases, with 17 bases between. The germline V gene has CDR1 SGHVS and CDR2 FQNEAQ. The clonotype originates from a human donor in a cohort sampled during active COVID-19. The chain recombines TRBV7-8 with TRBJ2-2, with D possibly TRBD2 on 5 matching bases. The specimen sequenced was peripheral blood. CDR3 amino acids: CASSPGIGFRGELFF. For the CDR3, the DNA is TGTGCCAGCAGCCCGGGGATAGGGTTCCGCGGGGAGCTGTTTTTT.